The 27 T cell receptor beta chains reported below all come from one sample, sequenced in a study of blood T cells in healthy people across ages (dated by TCRdb to between 2014 and 2017). Library preparation employed 5' RACE. The run used an Illumina HiSeq 2500. A second PCR of roughly 7 to 11 cycles was performed with a sample-barcoded 5' primer and a J-beta primer mix. TCRdb's own reprocessing of the public reads used fastp at Q25 and MiXCR and kept productive beta chains. Each entry merges the rows of one CDR3 protein and shows their most common DNA and genes. Here the sample has 550,000 to 650,000 distinct CDR3 sequences; approximately 26% occur a single time. Together, the top ten hold 3% to 4% of the sample. These data were likewise used in another study, on T cells of mothers and their children.

Sequenced: blood. The receptors were sampled from a boy aged 2 to 10 in good health.

The chain couples TRBV14 to TRBJ2-5; TRBD2 aligns across 8 bases. V lost 3 bases, J lost 5 bases, and 14 bases stayed unmatched. This CDR3 has 17 amino acids. Per the germline V gene, CDR1 is SGHDN and CDR2 is FVKESK. The CDR3 DNA is TGTGCCAGCAGCCATAAGAGAAGGGCGGGGGGCAAGGAGACCCAGTACTTC. This sequence encodes CASSHKRRAGGKETQYF.

The sample holds a few counts of this clonotype. The genes are TRBV29-1 and TRBJ1-2, with TRBD1 as a possible D gene (5 bases). This CDR3 contains 11 residues. Trimming took off 6 bases at V and 6 bases at J, with 11 bases between the two ends. Germline V gene data show CDR1 as SQVTM and CDR2 as ANQGSEA. The CDR3 sequence is CSVQGVDGYTF. The CDR3 DNA sequence: TGCAGCGTCCAGGGAGTTGATGGCTACACCTTC.

As regards this clonotype: A much larger clone differs by one base, so this may be a read error. The chain combines TRBV27 with TRBJ2-3; D might be TRBD1 (5 bases). The CDR3 has 13 amino acids. Germline-derived CDR1 and CDR2 are MNHEY and SMNVEV (reference sequence). CDR3: CASRRWGTDTRYF. As DNA, the CDR3 is TGTGCCAGCCGACGTTGGGGCACAGATACGCGGTATTTT.

This clonotype turned up a few times. The gene calls are TRBV5-6 and TRBJ2-7, with D perhaps being TRBD1 or TRBD2 (5 bases each). Germline V gene lookup returns CDR1 SGHDT and CDR2 YYEEEE. Deletions cut 4 bases from V and 7 bases from J, with 9 bases between. This CDR3 comprises 11 residues. The CDR3 loop is CASSQRGEQYF. Written as DNA, the CDR3 is TGTGCCAGCAGCCAGAGGGGAGAGCAGTACTTC.

This chain links TRBV15 with TRBJ1-1; no clear D. This CDR3 is 12 amino acids long. CDR1 and CDR2 (germline): LNHNV, YYDKDF (reference sequence). V was trimmed by 8 bases and J by 1 base, leaving 8 bases between them. In DNA, the CDR3 is TGTGCCACCGCGAGTCCGAACACTGAAGCTTTCTTT. This encodes CATASPNTEAFF.

A single count supports this clonotype. This chain links TRBV19 with TRBJ2-7, with 9 bases that match TRBD1. Germline V gene data show CDR1 as LNHDA and CDR2 as SQIVND (reference sequence). The J segment lost 2 bases and the V segment lost 5 bases, leaving 7 bases of the junction unmatched. The CDR3 runs 15 residues. The CDR3 nucleotides are TGTGCCAGTAGTCCGGGGACAGGGTGGACCTACGAGCAGTACTTC. Translated, it gives CASSPGTGWTYEQYF.

The CDR3 is CASSPPPGPSTDTQYF. CDR3 nucleotide sequence: TGTGCCAGCAGTCCGCCGCCGGGACCAAGCACAGATACGCAGTATTTT. The chain combines TRBV27 with TRBJ2-3; D tentatively fits TRBD1 or TRBD2 (5 bases each). V shed 5 bases and J shed 0 bases, with 15 bases lying between them. Germline-derived CDR1 and CDR2 are MNHEY and SMNVEV (reference sequence). CDR3 length equals 16 residues.

The chain employs TRBV20-1 and TRBJ2-5; 10 bases are a match to TRBD1. The CDR3 consists of 13 residues. The trim removed 5 bases at V and 5 bases at J, leaving 5 bases unmatched. Germline CDR1 is DFQATT and CDR2 is SNEGSKA (reference sequence). The CDR3 sequence: CSAGTGAGETQYF. CDR3 DNA sequence: TGCAGTGCTGGGACAGGGGCGGGGGAGACCCAGTACTTC.

The chain uses TRBV29-1 and TRBJ2-5; D unclear. Trimming shortened V by 4 bases and J by 5 bases, and 14 bases separated the two germline ends. Germline loops: CDR1 SQVTM, CDR2 ANQGSEA. CDR3 length: 13 amino acids. The CDR3 nucleotides read TGCAGCGTTGTCTTTGCCGGGCGGGAGACCCAGTACTTC. Encoded protein: CSVVFAGRETQYF.

This clonotype appeared a few times. V and J are TRBV7-9 and TRBJ2-5, with TRBD1 as a possible D gene (5 bases). The V and J ends lost 5 bases and 4 bases respectively, with 11 bases between them. CDR1 is SEHNR and CDR2 is FQNEAQ in the germline V gene (reference sequence). CDR3 length: 13 residues. The CDR3 sequence is CASSETVLETQYF. The CDR3 coding sequence is TGTGCCAGCAGCGAGACAGTACTAGAGACCCAGTACTTC.

This clonotype has just a few counts. This chain joins TRBV6-5 and TRBJ1-1; D gene unclear. Trimming cost V 0 bases and J 4 bases, with 6 bases left between them. CDR1 and CDR2 from the germline V gene are MNHEY and SVGAGI. The CDR3 has 13 amino acids. The CDR3 sequence: CASSYSPRTEAFF. Written as DNA, the CDR3 is TGTGCCAGCAGTTACTCGCCTCGCACTGAAGCTTTCTTT.

This clonotype was seen a handful of times. The rearrangement links TRBV7-2 to TRBJ1-2; tentative D call: TRBD1 (6 bases). The V end was cut by 5 bases, the J end by 4 bases, with 17 bases between. Germline loops: CDR1 SGHTA, CDR2 FQGNSA. There are 15 residues in the CDR3. The CDR3 sequence: CASSPTGWEAYGYTF. The CDR3 nucleotides read TGTGCCAGCAGCCCAACAGGGTGGGAGGCCTATGGCTACACCTTC.

This CDR3 reads CSARGIGVGEETQYF. CDR3 DNA: TGCAGTGCTAGAGGCATCGGGGTTGGGGAAGAGACCCAGTACTTC. The rearrangement uses TRBV20-1 and TRBJ2-5; possibly TRBD2 for D (5 bases). V was shortened by 1 base and J by 3 bases, with 15 bases between the two germline ends. The CDR3 length is 15 residues. Germline CDR1 and CDR2: DFQATT and SNEGSKA (reference sequence).

The V call is TRBV5-1, the J call TRBJ1-6; a possible D gene is TRBD1 (6 bases). Trimming pared 4 bases from V and 5 bases from J, leaving 16 bases between. Germline loops: CDR1 SGHRS, CDR2 YFSETQ. CDR3 length equals 16 residues. The CDR3 sequence: CASSVQGSDNNSPLHF. The CDR3 DNA follows: TGCGCCAGCAGCGTACAGGGCTCCGATAATAATTCACCCCTCCACTTT. Full variable domain (rest looked up from reference TRBV5-1 and TRBJ1-6): KAGVTQTPRYLIKTRGQQVTLSCSPISGHRSVSWYQQTPGQGLQFLFEYFSETQRNKGNFPGRFSGRQFSNSRSEMNVSTLELGDSALYLCASSVQGSDNNSPLHFGNGTRLTVT.

This clonotype was recorded a few times. This chain links TRBV6-4 with TRBJ1-1; D not certain. The CDR3 consists of 14 residues. With 2 bases removed from V and 6 bases from J, the gap between germline ends came to 13 bases. Germline V gene data show CDR1 as MRHNA and CDR2 as SNTAGT. As DNA, the CDR3 is TGTGCCAGCAGTGACGCAGCTCCCAGCTCTGAAGCTTTCTTT. Protein product: CASSDAAPSSEAFF.

V is TRBV2 and J is TRBJ1-1, with TRBD1 identical over 9 bases. Trimming at V came to 3 bases and at J to 8 bases, leaving 7 bases not matched to a gene. Germline CDR1 SNHLY, CDR2 FYNNEI. This CDR3 comprises 14 residues. CDR3 amino acids: CASSEKTGTGEAFF. The CDR3 DNA sequence: TGTGCCAGCAGTGAGAAAACCGGGACAGGGGAAGCTTTCTTT.

This clonotype was counted at least ten times. The chain employs TRBV28 and TRBJ1-2, with 10 nucleotides matching TRBD1. Germline loops: CDR1 MDHEN, CDR2 SYDVKM. The CDR3 is 15 residues long. V was pared by 6 bases and J by 4 bases, with 8 bases of the junction left unmatched. CDR3 in amino acids: CASRADGTGAYGYTF. The CDR3, as DNA: TGTGCCAGCAGGGCCGACGGGACAGGGGCCTATGGCTACACCTTC.

The table lists this clonotype with a few counts. At one boundary the junction diverges from the germline segment, which might be a read error. Written as DNA, the CDR3 is TGTGCCAGCAATTACCTTGGGAACACTGAAGCTTTCTTT. Translated: CASNYLGNTEAFF. The rearrangement links TRBV6-5 to TRBJ1-1; D unclear. The CDR3 is made up of 13 amino acids. Germline loops: CDR1 MNHEY, CDR2 SVGAGI.

The chain combines TRBV28 with TRBJ2-6; no clear D. Trimming stripped 2 bases from V and 1 base from J, with 6 bases between. CDR3 length: 15 residues. Germline V gives CDR1 MDHEN, CDR2 SYDVKM. The CDR3 DNA sequence: TGTGCCAGCAGTTTAATAAGATCTGGGGCCAACGTCCTGACTTTC. Translated, it gives CASSLIRSGANVLTF.

This clonotype was detected a few times. This chain links TRBV6-5 with TRBJ1-2, with D possibly matching TRBD1 (5 bases). The CDR3 extends over 15 amino acids. Per the germline V gene, CDR1 is MNHEY and CDR2 is SVGAGI. V lost 4 bases and J 0 bases, leaving 12 bases between the germline ends. The CDR3 coding sequence is TGTGCCAGCAGTTGGGAAAGGGGAGCTAACTATGGCTACACCTTC. Translating it yields CASSWERGANYGYTF.

This clonotype has just a few counts. The chain recombines TRBV12-3 or TRBV12-4 with TRBJ2-1; 8 bases agree with TRBD2. This CDR3 has 14 residues. V was clipped by 5 bases and J by 4 bases; unmatched bases: 4. CDR3 DNA sequence: TGTGCCAGCAGTCCGACTAGCGCATACAATGAGCAGTTCTTC. The encoded protein is CASSPTSAYNEQFF.

The chain combines TRBV7-2 with TRBJ2-5; no firm D call. The germline V and J ends were trimmed by 2 bases and 3 bases, with 10 bases remaining between them. CDR1 and CDR2 from the germline V gene are SGHTA and FQGNSA. The CDR3 is 14 amino acids. The CDR3 sequence: CASSLSTPKETQYF. CDR3 in DNA: TGTGCCAGCAGCTTATCGACTCCTAAAGAGACCCAGTACTTC.

This clonotype was seen a few times. This rearrangement joins TRBV7-2 to TRBJ2-3, with 11 bases fitting TRBD2. Trimming took 5 bases from V and 6 from J; bases not matched to a gene: 7. Germline-derived CDR1 and CDR2 are SGHTA and FQGNSA. The CDR3 loop spans 15 amino acids. The CDR3 DNA is TGTGCCAGCAGCGCTCATAGCGGGGGGGCCGATACGCAGTATTTT. It is translated as CASSAHSGGADTQYF.

The chain recombines TRBV20-1 with TRBJ2-7; D is uncertain. V was trimmed by 2 bases and J by 2 bases, leaving 10 bases between them. CDR1 is DFQATT and CDR2 is SNEGSKA in the germline V gene (reference sequence). The CDR3 runs 13 residues. This CDR3 is CSARQQNTYEQYF. The CDR3 bases are TGCAGTGCTAGACAACAGAATACCTACGAGCAGTACTTC.

A few counts support this clonotype. The chain couples TRBV5-1 to TRBJ2-1; perhaps TRBD2 as D (5 bases). Germline CDR1 reads SGHRS; CDR2 reads YFSETQ. V was shortened by 9 bases and J by 9 bases, with 16 bases between the two germline ends. The CDR3 runs to 12 residues. The CDR3: CATGLNGGEQFF. The CDR3, as DNA: TGCGCCACCGGACTGAACGGTGGTGAGCAGTTCTTC.

The chain carries TRBV7-9 and TRBJ1-2; D unclear. Germline V gene lookup returns CDR1 SEHNR and CDR2 FQNEAQ (reference sequence). The CDR3 covers 14 residues. Trimming removed 2 bases at V and 4 bases at J, with 11 bases between. This CDR3 reads CASSLTDGSYGYTF. The DNA of the CDR3 is TGTGCCAGCAGCTTAACTGACGGCTCCTATGGCTACACCTTC.

This clonotype was picked up a small number of times. The chain couples TRBV5-1 to TRBJ1-6; D uncertain. The CDR3 totals 14 residues. The V gene lost 7 bases and the J gene lost 4 bases, with 12 bases spanning the gap. CDR1 is SGHRS and CDR2 is YFSETQ in the germline V gene. In nucleotides, the CDR3 is TGCGCCAGCGGCAACGGGGATTATAATTCACCCCTCCACTTT. Its protein is CASGNGDYNSPLHF.